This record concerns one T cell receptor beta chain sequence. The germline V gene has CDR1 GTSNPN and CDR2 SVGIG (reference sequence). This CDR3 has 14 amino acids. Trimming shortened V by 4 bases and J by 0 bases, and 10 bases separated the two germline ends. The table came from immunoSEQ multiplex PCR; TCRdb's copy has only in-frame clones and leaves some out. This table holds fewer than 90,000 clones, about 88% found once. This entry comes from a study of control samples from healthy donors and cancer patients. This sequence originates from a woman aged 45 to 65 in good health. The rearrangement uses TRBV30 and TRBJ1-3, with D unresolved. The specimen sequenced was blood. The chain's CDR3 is CAWTVGISGNTIYF. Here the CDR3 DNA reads TGTGCCTGGACTGTAGGGATCTCTGGAAACACCATATATTTT.